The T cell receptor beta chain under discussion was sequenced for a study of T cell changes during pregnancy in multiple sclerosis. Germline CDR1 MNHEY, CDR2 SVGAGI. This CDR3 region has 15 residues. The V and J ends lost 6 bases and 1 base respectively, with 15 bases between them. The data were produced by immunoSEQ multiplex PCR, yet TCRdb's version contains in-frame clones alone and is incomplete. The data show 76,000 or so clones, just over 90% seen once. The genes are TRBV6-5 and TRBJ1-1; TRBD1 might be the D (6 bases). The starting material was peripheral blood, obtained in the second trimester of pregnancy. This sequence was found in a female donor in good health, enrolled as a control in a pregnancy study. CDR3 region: CASRIRTAPNTEAFF. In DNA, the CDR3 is TGTGCCAGCAGGATTCGGACAGCGCCGAACACTGAAGCTTTCTTT.